One sample yielded the 25 T cell receptor beta chains listed below, sequenced in a study of Ad26.COV2.S vaccination and SARS-CoV-2 variants. The treatment denotes: approximately 18 received Ad26.COV2.S at low or high dose, single or two shots; roughly five received placebo; per-sample allocation not given. At day 63 after the first vaccine or placebo injection, samples were drawn. The method was immunoSEQ multiplex PCR; TCRdb's version includes in-frame clones alone and lacks a portion of them. There are about 350,000 clones in the sample; approximately 86% occur only once, and around 11% lies in the top ten. Sequences were derived from peripheral blood, sampled in a trial of Ad26.COV2.S vaccine versus placebo. The receptors shown here come from a person between 18 and 60 years old who received the Ad26.COV2.S COVID-19 vaccine or a placebo.

The V and J genes are TRBV6-2 or TRBV6-3 and TRBJ2-1, with D tentatively TRBD1 or TRBD2 (5 bases each). Between the trimmed V and J ends, which lost 6 bases and 0 bases, there was a span of 12 bases. Germline V CDR1 and CDR2: MNHEY, SVGEGT. The CDR3 is 15 amino acids. CDR3 amino acids: CASSRDRDSYNEQFF. CDR3 nucleotide sequence: TGTGCCAGCAGCCGGGACCGGGACTCCTACAATGAGCAGTTCTTC.

The chain combines TRBV13 with TRBJ2-7; 11 nucleotides agree with TRBD2. V lost 4 bases and J lost 5; bases outside the gene matches: 1. Germline-derived CDR1 and CDR2 are PRHDT and FYEKMQ (reference sequence). The CDR3 totals 13 residues. The CDR3 spells CASSSSGRNEQYF. The CDR3 bases are TGTGCCAGCAGCTCTAGCGGGAGGAACGAGCAGTACTTC. Full variable domain (remainder filled in from reference TRBV13 and TRBJ2-7): AAGVIQSPRHLIKEKRETATLKCYPIPRHDTVYWYQQGPGQDPQFLISFYEKMQSDKGSIPDRFSAQQFSDYHSELNMSSLELGDSALYFCASSSSGRNEQYFGPGTRLTVT.

This chain links TRBV4-3 with TRBJ1-1; D gene uncertain. Germline V gene data show CDR1 as LGHNA and CDR2 as YSLEER. This CDR3 has 16 residues. Deletions cut 0 bases from V and 4 bases from J, with 15 bases between. The CDR3 reads CASSQDLRIPGTEAFF. DNA of the CDR3: TGCGCCAGCAGCCAAGACCTTCGTATCCCTGGCACTGAAGCTTTCTTT.

This clone was detected once. This sequence joins TRBV5-1 and TRBJ1-3; D gene uncertain. This CDR3 region has 15 residues. CDR1 is SGHRS and CDR2 is YFSETQ in the germline V gene. V was trimmed by 0 bases and J by 6 bases, leaving 13 bases between them. This CDR3 reads CASSLGPALPNTIYF. CDR3 nucleotide sequence: TGCGCCAGCAGCTTGGGGCCGGCTTTACCAAACACCATATATTTT.

The chain is built from TRBV4-3 and TRBJ1-3; tentatively, D is TRBD1 (6 bases). Deletions cut 0 bases from V and 1 base from J, with 10 bases between. Germline assignment: CDR1 LGHNA and CDR2 YSLEER. CDR3 size: 16 residues. CDR3 protein: CASSQENRASGNTIYF. CDR3 coding DNA: TGCGCCAGCAGCCAAGAAAACAGGGCATCTGGAAACACCATATATTTT.

The chain uses TRBV11-2 and TRBJ2-3; the match to TRBD2 covers 9 bases. Germline-derived CDR1 and CDR2 are SGHAT and FQNNGV. This CDR3 contains 18 residues. The V and J ends lost 5 bases and 2 bases, in that order; junction bases with no gene match: 14. CDR3 sequence reads: CASSPTLGTSQFTDTQYF. CDR3 DNA sequence: TGTGCCAGCAGCCCAACCCTGGGGACTAGCCAGTTCACAGATACGCAGTATTTT.

The V gene is TRBV12-3 or TRBV12-4, the J gene TRBJ1-5; no clear D. This CDR3 has 12 residues. Trimming cost V 3 bases and J 4 bases, with 4 bases left between them. CDR3 sequence: CASSFGNQPQHF. For the CDR3, the DNA is TGTGCCAGCAGTTTTGGTAATCAGCCCCAGCATTTT.

V usage is TRBV18 and J usage is TRBJ2-1, with D perhaps TRBD1 (6 bases). V was pared by 3 bases and J by 13 bases, with 13 bases between. There are 12 residues in the CDR3. Looked up from germline, CDR1 is KGHSH and CDR2 is LQKENI. The CDR3 region has the DNA TGTGCCAGCTCACCTCGTACGGACAGCCAGTTCTTC. Translated: CASSPRTDSQFF.

The V gene is TRBV4-2, the J gene TRBJ2-7, with 7 bases matching TRBD1. J lost 6 bases, V lost 0 bases, and 11 bases had no gene match. This CDR3 contains 16 residues. The V gene's germline CDR1 is LGHNA and CDR2 YNFKEQ. The CDR3 region is CASSQEGQGVLSEQYF. The CDR3 DNA follows: TGTGCCAGCAGCCAAGAGGGTCAGGGGGTACTCTCCGAGCAGTACTTC.

The CDR3 coding sequence is TGTGCCAGCAGGCTCGGCGGGGGAAACTACGAGCAGTACTTC. Protein sequence: CASRLGGGNYEQYF. The V and J genes are TRBV28 and TRBJ2-7; TRBD2 matches at 7 bases. The CDR3 is 14 residues long. V lost 6 bases and J lost 3; bases outside the gene matches: 8. Germline assignment: CDR1 MDHEN and CDR2 SYDVKM.

J is TRBJ2-3 and V is TRBV7-3; a weak D match, TRBD1 (6 bases). There are 15 residues in the CDR3. Germline V gene lookup returns CDR1 SGHTA and CDR2 FQGTGA. Deletions cut 5 bases from V and 0 bases from J, with 12 bases between. The CDR3 nucleotides read TGTGCCAGCAGCCCCTTGGGGGCTAGCACAGATACGCAGTATTTT. Its translation is CASSPLGASTDTQYF.

This chain joins TRBV11-1 and TRBJ2-1; 8 nucleotides line up with TRBD2. The CDR3 totals 16 residues. Germline V gene lookup returns CDR1 SGHAT and CDR2 FQDESV (reference sequence). Trimming took 4 bases from V and 4 from J; bases not matched to a gene: 9. This CDR3 reads CASSSLAGSGYNEQFF. The DNA of the CDR3 is TGTGCCAGCAGCTCATTAGCGGGGTCGGGATACAATGAGCAGTTCTTC.

CDR3: CASSFSRQGANIQYF. CDR3 in DNA: TGTGCCAGCAGTTTTTCCCGGCAGGGGGCAAACATTCAGTACTTC. The J gene is TRBJ2-4, the V gene TRBV27; 8 nucleotides agree with TRBD1. Germline V gene sequence: CDR1 MNHEY, CDR2 SMNVEV (reference sequence). This CDR3 is 15 amino acids long. With 3 bases clipped from V and 6 bases from J, the junction kept 7 bases outside the gene matches.

The V call is TRBV7-3, the J call TRBJ2-5; 10 bases are shared with TRBD2. CDR3 length equals 14 residues. Germline CDR1 is SGHTA and CDR2 is FQGTGA. The V gene end was trimmed by 0 bases and the J gene end by 5 bases; junction bases not matched to a gene: 0. CDR3 in amino acids: CASSLTTSGETQYF. CDR3 coding DNA: TGTGCCAGCAGCTTAACGACTAGCGGGGAGACCCAGTACTTC.

There are a few counts of this clone. The chain has TRBV5-4 and TRBJ2-7; tentative D call: TRBD1 (5 bases). This CDR3 is built from 15 residues. With 0 bases removed from V and 0 bases from J, the gap between germline ends came to 10 bases. From germline, CDR1 is SGHNT and CDR2 YYREEE (reference sequence). The CDR3 region is CASSLDAGSSYEQYF. The CDR3 DNA follows: TGTGCCAGCAGCTTGGATGCAGGGTCCTCCTACGAGCAGTACTTC. Using reference TRBV5-4 and TRBJ2-7 for the parts outside the CDR3, the full variable domain is ETGVTQSPTHLIKTRGQQVTLRCSSQSGHNTVSWYQQALGQGPQFIFQYYREEENGRGNFPPRFSGLQFPNYSSELNVNALELDDSALYLCASSLDAGSSYEQYFGPGTRLTVT.

The chain uses TRBV25-1 and TRBJ1-2, with no clear D. CDR1 MGHDK and CDR2 SYGVNS come from the germline V gene. This CDR3 has 13 amino acids. V was pared by 1 base and J by 4 bases, with 7 bases between. CDR3 region: CASSESGLYGYTF. The CDR3 nucleotides are TGTGCCAGCAGTGAATCCGGCCTCTATGGCTACACCTTC.

V usage is TRBV18 and J usage is TRBJ1-1; D call uncertain. The CDR3 covers 15 residues. Trimming pared 6 bases from V and 1 base from J, leaving 15 bases between. CDR1 and CDR2 from the germline V gene are KGHSH and LQKENI. CDR3 DNA sequence: TGTGCCAGCTCGAGTATCTTTAGTGAGAACACTGAAGCTTTCTTT. Protein sequence: CASSSIFSENTEAFF. The whole variable domain, remainder taken from reference TRBV18 and TRBJ1-1, is NAGVMQNPRHLVRRRGQEARLRCSPMKGHSHVYWYRQLPEEGLKFMVYLQKENIIDESGMPKERFSAEFPKEGPSILRIQQVVRGDSAAYFCASSSIFSENTEAFFGQGTRLTVV.

The chain joins TRBV7-2 to TRBJ1-4, with unresolved D. From germline, CDR1 is SGHTA and CDR2 FQGNSA. V was shortened by 2 bases and J by 8 bases, with 12 bases between the two germline ends. The length of the CDR3 is 14 residues. CDR3 amino acids: CASSLSTLGEKLFF. DNA for the CDR3: TGTGCCAGCAGCTTATCCACCCTGGGGGAAAAACTGTTTTTT.

The chain combines TRBV9 with TRBJ2-1; the D gene is possibly TRBD2 (6 bases). The CDR3 runs 15 residues. CDR1 and CDR2 (germline): SGDLS, YYNGEE. V dropped 3 bases and J dropped 0 bases, with 10 bases sitting between them. CDR3 in DNA: TGTGCCAGCAGCGCCCCGCGGGGCTCCTACAATGAGCAGTTCTTC. This sequence encodes CASSAPRGSYNEQFF.

This clone was seen once. The V gene is TRBV2, the J gene TRBJ2-1; 9 nucleotides match TRBD1. V lost 6 bases to trimming and J lost 4 bases; unmatched junction nucleotides: 1. This CDR3 comprises 13 residues. Germline CDR1 and CDR2: SNHLY and FYNNEI. DNA for the CDR3: TGTGCCAGCAGCGGGACAGGGTACAATGAGCAGTTCTTC. Encoded protein: CASSGTGYNEQFF.

This clone was seen only once. The rearrangement links TRBV6-5 to TRBJ2-2, with D unresolved. The CDR3 spans 13 residues. Germline-derived CDR1 and CDR2 are MNHEY and SVGAGI. With 8 bases removed from V and 1 base from J, the gap between germline ends came to 8 bases. In DNA, the CDR3 is TGTGCCAGCGCCCCAATGAACACCGGGGAGCTGTTTTTT. Protein sequence: CASAPMNTGELFF.

V gene TRBV5-4 combines with J gene TRBJ2-5, with D perhaps TRBD2 (5 bases). The CDR3 runs 16 residues. CDR1 and CDR2 (germline): SGHNT, YYREEE (reference sequence). Trimming removed 0 bases from V and 9 bases from J, with 21 bases in between. The CDR3: CASSLDGLGGFEAQYF. Here the CDR3 DNA reads TGTGCCAGCAGCTTGGACGGATTGGGCGGGTTTGAGGCCCAGTACTTC.

The chain carries TRBV9 and TRBJ1-2; the D gene is possibly TRBD1 (6 bases). Trimming left V 4 bases short and J 1 base short, with 17 bases between. This CDR3 has 16 amino acids. Germline V gene sequence: CDR1 SGDLS, CDR2 YYNGEE. Here the CDR3 reads CASSPFQGTNNYGYTF. CDR3 nucleotide sequence: TGTGCCAGCAGCCCATTCCAGGGGACCAATAACTATGGCTACACCTTC.

J is TRBJ1-3 and V is TRBV18; D remains unclear. V gave up 6 bases and J gave up 0 bases, with 9 bases separating them. Germline assignment: CDR1 KGHSH and CDR2 LQKENI. The CDR3 length is 14 residues. As DNA, the CDR3 is TGTGCCAGCTCGCCGTCGGGCTCTGGAAACACCATATATTTT. Protein sequence: CASSPSGSGNTIYF.

This chain links TRBV18 with TRBJ2-7; D uncertain. The CDR3 is made up of 14 amino acids. The germline gives CDR1 KGHSH, CDR2 LQKENI. Trimming removed 3 bases from V and 3 bases from J, with 12 bases in between. CDR3: CASSPELGDYEQYF. The CDR3 bases are TGTGCCAGCTCACCTGAATTAGGCGACTACGAGCAGTACTTC. The full variable domain, its missing parts supplied by reference TRBV18 and TRBJ2-7, is NAGVMQNPRHLVRRRGQEARLRCSPMKGHSHVYWYRQLPEEGLKFMVYLQKENIIDESGMPKERFSAEFPKEGPSILRIQQVVRGDSAAYFCASSPELGDYEQYFGPGTRLTVT.